This T cell receptor beta chain was recorded in a study of cytomegalovirus exposure and HLA in healthy donors. Study results and limitations: HLA-A and HLA-B allele assignments for most subjects were reportedly predicted accurately using TCR beta sequences.

Vbeta (60) and Jbeta (13) primers were used in the PCR. Clones were sequenced by immunoSEQ multiplex PCR, and TCRdb holds only the in-frame ones, with some missing. This sample carries about 130,000 clones, around 70% of them seen once, and the ten largest clones take 1.6%. As regards this clone: Its matching antigen is unknown.

V was cut by 4 bases and J by 6 bases, with 10 bases left in between. Germline CDR1 WSHSY, CDR2 SAAADI. The CDR3 consists of 12 residues. The rearrangement links TRBV10-2 to TRBJ2-7; D is possibly TRBD2 (5 bases). The origin of this receptor is a man aged 25-40 years in good health and CMV-seropositive. The sequenced sample was PBMCs. CDR3 bases: TGCGCCAGCAGTGGGACTGGTTTCGAGCAGTACTTC. Translating it yields CASSGTGFEQYF.